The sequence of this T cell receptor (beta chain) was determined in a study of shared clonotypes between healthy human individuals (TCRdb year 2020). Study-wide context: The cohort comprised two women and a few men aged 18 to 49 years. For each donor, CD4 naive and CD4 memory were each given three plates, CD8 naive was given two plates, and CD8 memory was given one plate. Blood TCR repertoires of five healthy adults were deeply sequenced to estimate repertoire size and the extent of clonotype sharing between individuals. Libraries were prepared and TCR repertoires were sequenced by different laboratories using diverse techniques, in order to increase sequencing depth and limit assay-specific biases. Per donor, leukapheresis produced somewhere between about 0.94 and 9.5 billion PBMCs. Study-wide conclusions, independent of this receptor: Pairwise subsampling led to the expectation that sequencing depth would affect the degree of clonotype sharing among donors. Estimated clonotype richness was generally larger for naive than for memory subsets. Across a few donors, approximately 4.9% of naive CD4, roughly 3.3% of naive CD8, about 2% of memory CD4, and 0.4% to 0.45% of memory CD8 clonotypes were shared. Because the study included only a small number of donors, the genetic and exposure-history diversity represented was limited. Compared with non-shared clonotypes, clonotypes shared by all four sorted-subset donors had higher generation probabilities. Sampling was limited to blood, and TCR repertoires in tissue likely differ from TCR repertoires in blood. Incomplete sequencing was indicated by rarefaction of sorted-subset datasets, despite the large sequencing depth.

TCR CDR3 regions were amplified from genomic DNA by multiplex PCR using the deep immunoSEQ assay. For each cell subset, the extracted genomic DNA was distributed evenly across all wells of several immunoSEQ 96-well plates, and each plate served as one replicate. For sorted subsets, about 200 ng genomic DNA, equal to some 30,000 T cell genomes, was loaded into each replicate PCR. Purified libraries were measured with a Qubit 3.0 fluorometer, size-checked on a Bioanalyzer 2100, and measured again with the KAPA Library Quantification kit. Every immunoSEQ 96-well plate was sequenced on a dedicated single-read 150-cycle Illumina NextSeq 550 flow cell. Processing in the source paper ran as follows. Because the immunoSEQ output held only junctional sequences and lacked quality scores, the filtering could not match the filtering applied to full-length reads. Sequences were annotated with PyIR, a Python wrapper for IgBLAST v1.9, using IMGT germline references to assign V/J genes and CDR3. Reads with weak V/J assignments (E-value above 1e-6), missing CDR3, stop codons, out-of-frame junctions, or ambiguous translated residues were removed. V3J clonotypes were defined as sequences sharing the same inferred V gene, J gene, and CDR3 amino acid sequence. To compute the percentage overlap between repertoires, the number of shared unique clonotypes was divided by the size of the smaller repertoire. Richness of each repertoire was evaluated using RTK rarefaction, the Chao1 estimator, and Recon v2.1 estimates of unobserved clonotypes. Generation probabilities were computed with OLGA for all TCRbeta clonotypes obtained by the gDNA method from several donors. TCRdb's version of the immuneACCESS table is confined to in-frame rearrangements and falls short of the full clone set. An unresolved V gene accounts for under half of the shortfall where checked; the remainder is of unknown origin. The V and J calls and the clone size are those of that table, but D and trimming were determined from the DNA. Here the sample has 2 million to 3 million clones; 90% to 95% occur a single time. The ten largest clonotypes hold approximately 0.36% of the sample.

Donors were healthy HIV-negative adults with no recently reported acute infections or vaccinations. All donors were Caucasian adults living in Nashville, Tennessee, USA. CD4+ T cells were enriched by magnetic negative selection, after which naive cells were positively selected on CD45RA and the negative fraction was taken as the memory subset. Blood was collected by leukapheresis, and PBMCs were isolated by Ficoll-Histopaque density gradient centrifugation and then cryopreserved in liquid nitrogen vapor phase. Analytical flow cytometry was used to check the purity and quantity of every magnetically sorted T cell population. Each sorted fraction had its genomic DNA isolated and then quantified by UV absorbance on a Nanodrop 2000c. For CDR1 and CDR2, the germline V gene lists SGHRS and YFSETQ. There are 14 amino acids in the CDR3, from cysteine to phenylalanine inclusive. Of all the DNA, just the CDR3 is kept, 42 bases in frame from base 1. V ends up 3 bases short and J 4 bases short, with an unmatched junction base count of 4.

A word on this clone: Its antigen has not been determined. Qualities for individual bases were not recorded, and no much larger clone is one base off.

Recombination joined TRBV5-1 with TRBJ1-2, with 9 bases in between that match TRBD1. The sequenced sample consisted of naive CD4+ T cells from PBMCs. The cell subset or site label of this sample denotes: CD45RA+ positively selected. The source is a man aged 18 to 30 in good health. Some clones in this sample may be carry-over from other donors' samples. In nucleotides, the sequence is TGCGCCAGCAGCTCCGGGACAGGGATCTATGGCTACACCTTC. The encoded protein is CASSSGTGIYGYTF.